These 23 T cell receptor beta chains came from one sample sequenced in a study of blood T cell repertoires in COVID-19. Clones were sequenced by immunoSEQ multiplex PCR, and TCRdb holds only the in-frame ones, with some missing. The repertoire consists of approximately 70,000 clones, with roughly 86% occurring once and the leading ten covering under 15%. The source material was peripheral blood. The source of these receptors is an older woman with acute or convalescent COVID-19.

The chain is built from TRBV24-1 and TRBJ2-3; TRBD1 matches at 9 bases. This CDR3 contains 16 residues. CDR1 is KGHDR, CDR2 SFDVKD, per germline. The ends lost 2 bases at V and 1 base at J; junction bases unmatched: 3. In nucleotides, the CDR3 is TGTGCCACCAGTGATTCCCGGACAGGGGGCACAGATACGCAGTATTTT. As protein: CATSDSRTGGTDTQYF.

This sequence joins TRBV7-6 and TRBJ2-7, with 9 bases lining up with TRBD1. The V gene's germline CDR1 is SGHVS and CDR2 FNYEAQ. V dropped 5 bases and J dropped 2; count of bases not matched to a gene: 10. CDR3 length: 16 residues. The CDR3 DNA follows: TGTGCCAGCAGCCCAGGACGCGGGACAGGGACCTACGAGCAGTACTTC. The encoded protein is CASSPGRGTGTYEQYF.

The J gene is TRBJ2-7, the V gene TRBV5-4; D gene uncertain. There are 14 residues in the CDR3. Germline loops: CDR1 SGHNT, CDR2 YYREEE (reference sequence). Trimming removed 0 bases at V and 6 bases at J, with 13 bases between. The CDR3 loop reads CASSLAGLRREQYF. CDR3 nucleotides: TGTGCCAGCAGCTTGGCTGGGCTCCGCCGCGAGCAGTACTTC.

This chain's CDR3 is CASSEVPTHNEQFF. For the CDR3, the DNA is TGTGCCAGCAGTGAAGTTCCTACTCACAATGAGCAGTTCTTC. This chain connects TRBV2 to TRBJ2-1, with D unresolved. Trimming pared 1 base from V and 5 bases from J, leaving 9 bases between. CDR1 is SNHLY, CDR2 FYNNEI, per germline. The CDR3 sequence is 14 residues long.

This chain links TRBV11-3 with TRBJ2-3, with 11 bases that match TRBD1. The CDR3 totals 16 residues. Germline CDR1 is SGHNT and CDR2 is YENEEA. V was clipped by 4 bases and J by 5 bases; unmatched bases: 8. The CDR3 region is CASSSGTGGWVDTQYF. Here the CDR3 DNA reads TGTGCCAGCAGCTCCGGGACAGGGGGTTGGGTAGATACGCAGTATTTT.

The V call is TRBV30, the J call TRBJ1-5; D call uncertain. The CDR3 sequence is 15 residues long. With 0 bases removed from V and 1 base from J, the gap between germline ends came to 10 bases. Germline CDR1 is GTSNPN and CDR2 is SVGIG (reference sequence). The CDR3 is CAWSVGSGSNQPQHF. CDR3 coding DNA: TGTGCCTGGAGTGTAGGTTCGGGGAGCAATCAGCCCCAGCATTTT.

The genes are TRBV21-1 and TRBJ1-1; TRBD1 is the table's D call and was not checked against the DNA. TRBV21-1 is annotated as a pseudogene. The CDR3 is made up of 14 amino acids. The CDR3 loop is CASSKTQGQGESFF. Here the CDR3 DNA reads TGTGCCAGCAGCAAAACGCAGGGACAGGGGGAATCTTTCTTT.

The chain combines TRBV30 with TRBJ1-1, with 8 bases matching TRBD1. CDR1 is GTSNPN, CDR2 SVGIG, per germline (reference sequence). V lost 2 bases to trimming and J lost 5 bases; unmatched junction nucleotides: 10. This CDR3 has 15 amino acids. The CDR3 DNA is TGTGCCTGGAGTATTTCCCAGGGGGCAGAAACTGAAGCTTTCTTT. Translation: CAWSISQGAETEAFF.

This clone was seen a handful of times. The chain carries TRBV19 and TRBJ1-1; tentative D call: TRBD1 (6 bases). Germline values: CDR1 LNHDA, CDR2 SQIVND (reference sequence). This CDR3 region has 16 residues. The V and J ends lost 7 bases and 7 bases respectively, with 25 bases between them. CDR3: CASNHRSRGQRYEAFF. The CDR3 DNA reads TGTGCCAGTAATCATCGTTCTAGAGGACAGCGATATGAAGCTTTCTTT.

The table lists this clone with a few counts. The chain couples TRBV2 to TRBJ2-2; no reliable D call. The CDR3 consists of 13 residues. CDR1 and CDR2 from the germline V gene are SNHLY and FYNNEI. V was shortened by 5 bases and J by 3 bases, with 7 bases between the two germline ends. The CDR3, as DNA: TGTGCCAGCAGTCGAGACTACACCGGGGAGCTGTTTTTT. Its protein is CASSRDYTGELFF.

The genes are TRBV28 and TRBJ1-1, with D perhaps TRBD1 (5 bases). The V gene lost 5 bases and the J gene lost 1 base, with 11 bases spanning the gap. Per the germline V gene, CDR1 is MDHEN and CDR2 is SYDVKM. The CDR3 covers 14 residues. The DNA of the CDR3 is TGTGCCAGCAGTCCCGGGGGAAGGAACACTGAAGCTTTCTTT. As protein: CASSPGGRNTEAFF.

CDR3 DNA sequence: TGTGCCAGCAGTGAAGTCCGGGGAACGATCTCACCCCTCCACTTT. Translation gives CASSEVRGTISPLHF. The chain has TRBV6-1 and TRBJ1-6; no clear D gene. This CDR3 has 15 residues. Germline assignment: CDR1 MNHNS and CDR2 SASEGT. The V end was cut by 1 base, the J end by 10 bases, with 14 bases between.

The chain combines TRBV3-1 (or the pseudogene TRBV3-2) with TRBJ1-5; D is perhaps TRBD1 (5 bases). Germline V gives CDR1 LGHDT, CDR2 YNNKEL (reference sequence). V dropped 0 bases and J dropped 1 base, with 10 bases sitting between them. CDR3 length: 16 residues. In DNA form, the CDR3 reads TGTGCCAGCAGCCAAGATGGGTCAGGGAGCAATCAGCCCCAGCATTTT. As protein: CASSQDGSGSNQPQHF.

This chain links TRBV21-1 with TRBJ1-1; TRBD1, as called in the table, went unchecked against the DNA. TRBV21-1 counts as a pseudogene. The CDR3 is made up of 14 amino acids. In DNA form, the CDR3 reads TGTGCCACCGAAGCCCCAGGTGATTTCCCTGAAGCTTTCTTT. Encoded protein: CATEAPGDFPEAFF.

The chain recombines TRBV7-3 with TRBJ2-3; TRBD2 matches 9 bases. V lost 5 bases to trimming and J lost 4 bases; unmatched junction nucleotides: 10. The CDR3 runs 16 residues. CDR1 and CDR2 (germline): SGHTA, FQGTGA. DNA for the CDR3: TGTGCCAGCAGCCCCACGCCACTAGCGGGTTCAGATACGCAGTATTTT. This encodes CASSPTPLAGSDTQYF.

The CDR3 loop is CASSFDRGRSETQYF. In nucleotides, the CDR3 is TGTGCCAGCAGCTTCGACAGGGGAAGGTCGGAGACCCAGTACTTC. The rearrangement uses TRBV5-4 and TRBJ2-5; 8 bases fit TRBD1. The V and J ends lost 2 bases and 5 bases, in that order; junction bases with no gene match: 8. CDR1 and CDR2 (germline): SGHNT, YYREEE (reference sequence). There are 15 residues in the CDR3. The complete variable domain, with remaining parts taken from reference TRBV5-4 and TRBJ2-5, reads ETGVTQSPTHLIKTRGQQVTLRCSSQSGHNTVSWYQQALGQGPQFIFQYYREEENGRGNFPPRFSGLQFPNYSSELNVNALELDDSALYLCASSFDRGRSETQYFGPGTRLLVL.

This clone was recorded at least ten times. J is TRBJ2-2 and V is TRBV5-1, with D uncertain. The CDR3 is 16 residues long. Germline CDR1 is SGHRS and CDR2 is YFSETQ. The V and J ends lost 4 bases and 4 bases respectively, with 17 bases between them. The CDR3 nucleotides are TGCGCCAGCAGCAAAGACTCACAATACCCCACCGGGGAGCTGTTTTTT. This translates into CASSKDSQYPTGELFF.

V usage is TRBV19 and J usage is TRBJ2-3; 11 nucleotides align to TRBD1. Germline-derived CDR1 and CDR2 are LNHDA and SQIVND (reference sequence). The ends lost 5 bases at V and 2 bases at J; junction bases unmatched: 3. The CDR3 sequence is 15 residues long. The CDR3 spells CASSGTGGLTDTQYF. CDR3 sequence (DNA): TGTGCCAGTAGTGGGACAGGGGGACTCACAGATACGCAGTATTTT.

This clone appeared a few times. The rearrangement joins TRBV7-9 to TRBJ2-3; 7 nucleotides agree with TRBD2. The CDR3 sequence is 18 residues long. The germline V gene has CDR1 SEHNR and CDR2 FQNEAQ (reference sequence). The J segment lost 2 bases and the V segment lost 0 bases, leaving 11 bases of the junction unmatched. The CDR3 is CASSLAGGTNIATDTQYF. CDR3 bases: TGTGCCAGCAGCTTAGCGGGGGGGACCAACATCGCCACAGATACGCAGTATTTT. The variable domain in full, with the rest retrieved from reference TRBV7-9 and TRBJ2-3, is DTGVSQNPRHKITKRGQNVTFRCDPISEHNRLYWYRQTLGQGPEFLTYFQNEAQLEKSRLLSDRFSAERPKGSFSTLEIQRTEQGDSAMYLCASSLAGGTNIATDTQYFGPGTRLTVL.

The chain employs TRBV6-5 and TRBJ2-2, with D perhaps matching TRBD1 (6 bases). Deletions cut 4 bases from V and 8 bases from J, with 8 bases between. CDR3 length equals 12 residues. Germline CDR1 reads MNHEY; CDR2 reads SVGAGI. CDR3 DNA: TGTGCCAGCAGTTCCAGGGGAGGGGAGCTGTTTTTT. This gives the protein CASSSRGGELFF.

The chain is built from TRBV14 and TRBJ2-3, with 7 positions matching TRBD1. Germline V CDR1 and CDR2: SGHDN, FVKESK. The CDR3 length is 15 residues. J was trimmed by 1 base and V by 5 bases; bases with no gene match: 6. CDR3 loop: CASSSRTGRTDTQYF. The CDR3 DNA sequence: TGTGCCAGCAGCTCCAGGACAGGACGCACAGATACGCAGTATTTT.

CDR3 residues: CASSQARLGELFF. The CDR3 coding sequence is TGTGCCAGCAGCCAAGCGAGGTTAGGGGAGCTGTTTTTT. This chain uses TRBV3-1 (or the pseudogene TRBV3-2) with TRBJ2-2; D is unclear. This CDR3 region has 13 residues. The germline CDR1 and CDR2 sequences are LGHDT and YNNKEL (reference sequence). V lost 1 base and J 8 bases, leaving 8 bases between the germline ends.

This sequence joins TRBV11-2 and TRBJ2-5, with 7 positions matching TRBD2. Germline V gives CDR1 SGHAT, CDR2 FQNNGV. There are 16 residues in the CDR3. V lost 1 base, J lost 0 bases, and 5 bases stayed unmatched. CDR3 coding DNA: TGTGCCAGCAGCTTAGTCGGAACTAGCGACCAAGAGACCCAGTACTTC. Residues: CASSLVGTSDQETQYF.